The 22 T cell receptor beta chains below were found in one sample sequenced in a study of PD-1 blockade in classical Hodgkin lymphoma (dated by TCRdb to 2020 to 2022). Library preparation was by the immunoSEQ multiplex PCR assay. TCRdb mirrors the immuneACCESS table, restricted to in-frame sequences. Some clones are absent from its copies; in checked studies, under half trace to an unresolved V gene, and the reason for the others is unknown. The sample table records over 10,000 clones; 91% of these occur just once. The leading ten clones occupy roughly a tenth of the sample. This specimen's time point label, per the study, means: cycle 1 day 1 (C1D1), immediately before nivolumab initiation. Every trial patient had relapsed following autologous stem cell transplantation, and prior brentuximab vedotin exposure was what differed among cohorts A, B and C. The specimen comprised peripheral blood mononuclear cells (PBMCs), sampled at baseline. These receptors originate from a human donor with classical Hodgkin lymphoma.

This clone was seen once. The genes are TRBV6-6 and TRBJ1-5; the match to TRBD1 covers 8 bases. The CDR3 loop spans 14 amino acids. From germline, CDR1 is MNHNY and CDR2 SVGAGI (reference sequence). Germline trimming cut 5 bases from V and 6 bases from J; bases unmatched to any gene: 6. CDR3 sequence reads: CASSPQGAPQPQHF. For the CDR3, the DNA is TGTGCCAGCAGTCCTCAGGGGGCCCCTCAGCCCCAGCATTTT.

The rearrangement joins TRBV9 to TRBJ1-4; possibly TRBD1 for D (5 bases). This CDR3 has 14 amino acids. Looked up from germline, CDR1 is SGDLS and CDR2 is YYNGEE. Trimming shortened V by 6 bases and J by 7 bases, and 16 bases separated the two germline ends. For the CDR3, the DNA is TGTGCCAGCACCCCGGGACTGAGGGGTGAAAAACTGTTTTTT. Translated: CASTPGLRGEKLFF. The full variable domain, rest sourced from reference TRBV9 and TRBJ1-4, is DSGVTQTPKHLITATGQRVTLRCSPRSGDLSVYWYQQSLDQGLQFLIQYYNGEERAKGNILERFSAQQFPDLHSELNLSSLELGDSALYFCASTPGLRGEKLFFGSGTQLSVL.

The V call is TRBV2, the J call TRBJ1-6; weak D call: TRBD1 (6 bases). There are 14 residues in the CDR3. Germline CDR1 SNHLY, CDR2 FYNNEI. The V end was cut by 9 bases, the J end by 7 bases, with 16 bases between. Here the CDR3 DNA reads TGTGCCAGAGGGGGAGAGGACCCAAATTCACCCCTCCACTTT. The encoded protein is CARGGEDPNSPLHF.

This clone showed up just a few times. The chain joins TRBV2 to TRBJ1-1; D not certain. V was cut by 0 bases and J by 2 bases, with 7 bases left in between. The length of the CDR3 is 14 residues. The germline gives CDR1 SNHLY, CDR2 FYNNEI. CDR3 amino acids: CASSEALPNTEAFF. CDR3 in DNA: TGTGCCAGCAGTGAAGCGTTGCCCAACACTGAAGCTTTCTTT.

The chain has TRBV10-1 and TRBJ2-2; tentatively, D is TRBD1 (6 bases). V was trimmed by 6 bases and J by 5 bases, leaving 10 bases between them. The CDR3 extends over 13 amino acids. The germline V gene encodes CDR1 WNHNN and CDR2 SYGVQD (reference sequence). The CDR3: CASRQGVTGELFF. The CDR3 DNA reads TGCGCCAGCAGACAGGGAGTAACCGGGGAGCTGTTTTTT.

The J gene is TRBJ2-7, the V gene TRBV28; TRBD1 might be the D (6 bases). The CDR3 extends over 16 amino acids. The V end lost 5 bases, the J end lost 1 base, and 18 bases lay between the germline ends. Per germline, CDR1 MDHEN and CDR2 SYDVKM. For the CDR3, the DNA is TGTGCCAGCAGTCACCCCACAGGGCCTAGGTCCTACGAGCAGTACTTC. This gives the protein CASSHPTGPRSYEQYF.

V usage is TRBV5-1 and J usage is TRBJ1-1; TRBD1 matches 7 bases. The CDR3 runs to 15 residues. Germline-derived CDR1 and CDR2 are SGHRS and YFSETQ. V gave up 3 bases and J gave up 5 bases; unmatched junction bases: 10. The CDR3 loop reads CASSSEGATRTEAFF. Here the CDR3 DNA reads TGCGCCAGCAGCTCCGAGGGGGCTACAAGGACTGAAGCTTTCTTT.

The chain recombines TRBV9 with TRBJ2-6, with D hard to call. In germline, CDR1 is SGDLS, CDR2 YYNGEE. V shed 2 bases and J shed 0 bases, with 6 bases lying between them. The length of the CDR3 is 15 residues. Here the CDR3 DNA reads TGTGCCAGCAGCGTCGAAGTCTCTGGGGCCAACGTCCTGACTTTC. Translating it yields CASSVEVSGANVLTF. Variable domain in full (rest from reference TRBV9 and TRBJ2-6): DSGVTQTPKHLITATGQRVTLRCSPRSGDLSVYWYQQSLDQGLQFLIQYYNGEERAKGNILERFSAQQFPDLHSELNLSSLELGDSALYFCASSVEVSGANVLTFGAGSRLTVL.

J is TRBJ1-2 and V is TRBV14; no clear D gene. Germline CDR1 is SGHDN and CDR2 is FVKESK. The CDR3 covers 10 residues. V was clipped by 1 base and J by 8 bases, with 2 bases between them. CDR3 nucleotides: TGTGCCAGCAGCCAAGGGGGCTACACCTTC. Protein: CASSQGGYTF.

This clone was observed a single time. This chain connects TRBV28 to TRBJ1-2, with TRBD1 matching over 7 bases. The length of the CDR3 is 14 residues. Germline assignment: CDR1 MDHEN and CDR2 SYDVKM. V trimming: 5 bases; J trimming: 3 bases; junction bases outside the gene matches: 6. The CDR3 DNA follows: TGTGCCAGCAGTCTAAGACAGGGACACTATGGCTACACCTTC. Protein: CASSLRQGHYGYTF.

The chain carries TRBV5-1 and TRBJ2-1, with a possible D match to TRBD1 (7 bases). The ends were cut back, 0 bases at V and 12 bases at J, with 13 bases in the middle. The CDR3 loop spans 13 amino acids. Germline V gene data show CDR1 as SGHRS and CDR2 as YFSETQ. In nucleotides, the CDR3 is TGCGCCAGCAGCTTGGACGTCCAGGGGGGGCAGTTCTTC. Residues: CASSLDVQGGQFF.

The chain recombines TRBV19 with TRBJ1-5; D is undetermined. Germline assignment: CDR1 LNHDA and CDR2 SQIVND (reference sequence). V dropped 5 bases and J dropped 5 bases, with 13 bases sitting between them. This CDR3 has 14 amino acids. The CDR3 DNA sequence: TGTGCCAGTAGTTCGCAAAGGGCCGATCAGCCCCAGCATTTT. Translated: CASSSQRADQPQHF.

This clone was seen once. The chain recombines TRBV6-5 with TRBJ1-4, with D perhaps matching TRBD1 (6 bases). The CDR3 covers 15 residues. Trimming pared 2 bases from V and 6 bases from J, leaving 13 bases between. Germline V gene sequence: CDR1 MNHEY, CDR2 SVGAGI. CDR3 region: CASSYLRGSDEKLFF. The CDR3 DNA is TGTGCCAGCAGTTACCTCAGGGGATCGGATGAAAAACTGTTTTTT.

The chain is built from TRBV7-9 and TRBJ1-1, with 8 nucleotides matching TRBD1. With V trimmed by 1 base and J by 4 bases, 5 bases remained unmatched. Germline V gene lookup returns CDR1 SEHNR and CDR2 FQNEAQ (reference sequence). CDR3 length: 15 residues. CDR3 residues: CASSLVGQGGTEAFF. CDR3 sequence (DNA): TGTGCCAGCAGCTTAGTAGGACAGGGAGGCACTGAAGCTTTCTTT.

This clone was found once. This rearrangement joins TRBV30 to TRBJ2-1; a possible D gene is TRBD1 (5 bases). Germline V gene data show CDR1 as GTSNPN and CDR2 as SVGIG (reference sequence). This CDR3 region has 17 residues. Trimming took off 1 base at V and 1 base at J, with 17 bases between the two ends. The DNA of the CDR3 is TGTGCCTGGAGTGGGGCCGGCAGGGTGGGTTCCTACAATGAGCAGTTCTTC. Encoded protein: CAWSGAGRVGSYNEQFF.

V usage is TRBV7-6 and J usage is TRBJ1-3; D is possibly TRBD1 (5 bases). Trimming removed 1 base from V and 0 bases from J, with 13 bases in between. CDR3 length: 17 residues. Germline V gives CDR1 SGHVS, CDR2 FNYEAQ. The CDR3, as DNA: TGTGCCAGCAGCTTAGTACGAGGTGGGGGCTCTGGAAACACCATATATTTT. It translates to CASSLVRGGGSGNTIYF.

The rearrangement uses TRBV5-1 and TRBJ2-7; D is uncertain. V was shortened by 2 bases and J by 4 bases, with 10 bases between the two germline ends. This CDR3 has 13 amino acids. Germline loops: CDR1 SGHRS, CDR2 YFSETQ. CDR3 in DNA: TGCGCCAGCAGCTTAAAGGCAGAATACGAGCAGTACTTC. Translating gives CASSLKAEYEQYF.

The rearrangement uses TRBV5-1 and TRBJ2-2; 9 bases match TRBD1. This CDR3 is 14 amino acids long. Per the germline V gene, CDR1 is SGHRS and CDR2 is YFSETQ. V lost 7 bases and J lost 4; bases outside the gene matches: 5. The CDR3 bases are TGCGCCAGCTCCGGGACAGGGAGCACCGGGGAGCTGTTTTTT. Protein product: CASSGTGSTGELFF.

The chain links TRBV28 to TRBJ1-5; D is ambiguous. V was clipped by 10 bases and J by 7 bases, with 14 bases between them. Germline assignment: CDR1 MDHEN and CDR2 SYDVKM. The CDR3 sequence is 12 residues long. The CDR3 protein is CATFPPRQPQHF. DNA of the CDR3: TGTGCCACCTTCCCTCCCCGGCAGCCCCAGCATTTT.

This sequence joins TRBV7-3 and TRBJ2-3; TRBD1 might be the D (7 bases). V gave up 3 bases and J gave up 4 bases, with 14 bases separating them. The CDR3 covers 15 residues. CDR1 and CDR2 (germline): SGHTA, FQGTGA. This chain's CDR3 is CASSFQGGFADTQYF. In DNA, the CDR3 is TGTGCCAGCAGCTTCCAGGGGGGTTTCGCAGATACGCAGTATTTT.

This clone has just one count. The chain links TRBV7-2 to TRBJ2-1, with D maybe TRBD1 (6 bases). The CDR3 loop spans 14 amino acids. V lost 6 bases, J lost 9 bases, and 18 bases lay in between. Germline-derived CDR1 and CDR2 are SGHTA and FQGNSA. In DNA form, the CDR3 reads TGTGCCAGCAGTACAGGACTGAGAGGGGGTGAGCAGTTCTTC. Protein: CASSTGLRGGEQFF.

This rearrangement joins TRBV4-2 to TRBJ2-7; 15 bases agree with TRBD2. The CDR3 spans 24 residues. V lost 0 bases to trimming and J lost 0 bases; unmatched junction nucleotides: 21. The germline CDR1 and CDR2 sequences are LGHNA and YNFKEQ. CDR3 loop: CASSQDRPSPGLAGGPRSSYEQYF. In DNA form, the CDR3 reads TGTGCCAGCAGCCAAGATAGGCCCTCGCCGGGACTAGCGGGGGGCCCCCGAAGCTCCTACGAGCAGTACTTC.